What follows is one T cell receptor beta chain and its context. Its antigen is not identified. Germline lookup yields CDR1 LNHDA and CDR2 SQIVND (reference sequence). The CDR3 runs to 14 residues. V shed 3 bases and J 3 bases; nucleotides not matched to a gene: 2. The sample originates from a study of shared clonotypes between healthy human individuals. Findings of the study overall: Non-shared clonotypes displayed generation probabilities falling below those of clonotypes present in all four donors. Naive subsets, compared against memory subsets, generally had larger estimated richness values.

The authors split each subset's genomic DNA evenly across several immunoSEQ plates. Using immunoSEQ multiplex PCR, the repertoire was profiled, and TCRdb retains in-frame clones only, with some absent. This table holds roughly 810,000 clones, 95% to 97% found once. As defined, naive CD8 cells were CD45RO-negative and positively selected for CCR7, with terminally differentiated effector memory CD45RA+ cells excluded. The clonotype was recovered from a man under 40 in good health. The V and J genes are TRBV19 and TRBJ2-7; 10 nucleotides align to TRBD1. The sequenced sample consisted of naive CD8+ T cells sorted from blood. CDR3 region: CASSIRTGGYEQYF. CDR3 nucleotide sequence: TGTGCCAGTAGTATCAGGACAGGGGGCTACGAGCAGTACTTC.